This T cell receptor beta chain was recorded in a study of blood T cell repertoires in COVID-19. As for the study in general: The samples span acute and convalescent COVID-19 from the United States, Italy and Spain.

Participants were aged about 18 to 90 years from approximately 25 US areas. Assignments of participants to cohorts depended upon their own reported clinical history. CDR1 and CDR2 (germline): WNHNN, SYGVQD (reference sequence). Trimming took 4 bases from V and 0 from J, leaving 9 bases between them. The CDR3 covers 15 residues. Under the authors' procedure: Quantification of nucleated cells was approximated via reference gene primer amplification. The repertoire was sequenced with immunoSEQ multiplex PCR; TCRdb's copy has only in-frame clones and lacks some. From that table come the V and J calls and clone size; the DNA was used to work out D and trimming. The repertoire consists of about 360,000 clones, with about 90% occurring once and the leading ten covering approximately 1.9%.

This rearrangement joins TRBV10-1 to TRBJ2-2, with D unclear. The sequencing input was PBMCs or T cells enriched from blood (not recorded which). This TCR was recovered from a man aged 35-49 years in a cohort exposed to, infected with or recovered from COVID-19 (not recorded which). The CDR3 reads CASSAARANTGELFF. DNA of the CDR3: TGCGCCAGCAGTGCAGCGAGAGCGAACACCGGGGAGCTGTTTTTT.